This T cell receptor beta chain comes out of a study of T-cell memory formation after mild COVID-19. TCRdb recomputed calls from the 5' RACE reads with MiXCR, one row per CDR3 protein. Here the sample spans 150,000 or so distinct CDR3 sequences, 14% being singletons. The germline gives CDR1 MNHEY, CDR2 SMNVEV (reference sequence). The CDR3 has 17 residues. V lost 1 base to trimming and J lost 4 bases, with 17 bases between them. The rearrangement uses TRBV27 and TRBJ2-1, with unresolved D. This clonotype originated in an adult woman who had mild COVID-19 (a few samples of this study predate the infection). Cell type and time point are not known. The sequenced sample was PBMCs or a T cell subset sorted from them (not recorded which). This CDR3 reads CASSLYPDLTTYNEQFF. The DNA of the CDR3 is TGTGCCAGCAGTTTATACCCCGACTTGACGACTTACAATGAGCAGTTCTTC.